The 6 T cell receptor beta chains reported below all come from one sample, sequenced in a study of shared clonotypes between healthy human individuals. Some clones are missing from TCRdb's copy, which holds only in-frame ones; the method was immunoSEQ multiplex PCR. The table shows around 1.6 million clones, with 98% occurring only once. Specimen: naive CD4+ T cells sorted from blood. This sample's subset: CD45RA+ positively selected. Receptors were obtained from a young man in good health.

The V call is TRBV2, the J call TRBJ1-4; D not certain. CDR3 size: 12 residues. Germline V gene lookup returns CDR1 SNHLY and CDR2 FYNNEI. Deletions cut 8 bases from V and 2 bases from J, with 6 bases between. The CDR3 region is CASVGTNEKLFF. CDR3 bases: TGTGCCAGCGTCGGGACTAATGAAAAACTGTTTTTT.

This chain links TRBV7-8 with TRBJ1-5; no reliable D call. CDR3 size: 16 residues. CDR1 is SGHVS and CDR2 is FQNEAQ in the germline V gene. Trimming stripped 4 bases from V and 5 bases from J, with 18 bases between. The CDR3 sequence is CASSSSRAPGHQPQHF. In DNA form, the CDR3 reads TGTGCCAGCAGCTCAAGCCGGGCCCCAGGACATCAGCCCCAGCATTTT.

V usage is TRBV5-5 and J usage is TRBJ2-3; 8 bases map to TRBD2. Germline CDR1 SGHKS, CDR2 YYEKEE (reference sequence). CDR3 length: 12 residues. Trimming at V came to 4 bases and at J to 9 bases, leaving 4 bases not matched to a gene. The CDR3 protein is CASSSPGGTQYF. The CDR3 DNA follows: TGTGCCAGCAGCAGTCCGGGGGGGACGCAGTATTTT. Full variable domain (rest looked up from reference TRBV5-5 and TRBJ2-3): DAGVTQSPTHLIKTRGQQVTLRCSPISGHKSVSWYQQVLGQGPQFIFQYYEKEERGRGNFPDRFSARQFPNYSSELNVNALLLGDSALYLCASSSPGGTQYFGPGTRLTVL.

The gene calls are TRBV2 and TRBJ2-2; TRBD2 might be the D (6 bases). Germline CDR1 and CDR2: SNHLY and FYNNEI. V was pared by 0 bases and J by 7 bases, with 12 bases between. This CDR3 is built from 15 residues. The DNA for the CDR3 is TGTGCCAGCAGTGAAGCGGGACTGGGCCTCGGGGAGCTGTTTTTT. Encoded protein: CASSEAGLGLGELFF. Full variable domain (rest looked up from reference TRBV2 and TRBJ2-2): EPEVTQTPSHQVTQMGQEVILRCVPISNHLYFYWYRQILGQKVEFLVSFYNNEISEKSEIFDDQFSVERPDGSNFTLKIRSTKLEDSAMYFCASSEAGLGLGELFFGEGSRLTVL.

The chain employs TRBV10-3 and TRBJ2-1, with D unclear. V was trimmed by 5 bases and J by 0 bases, leaving 20 bases between them. Germline loops: CDR1 ENHRY, CDR2 SYGVKD. The CDR3 spans 18 residues. This CDR3 is CAISHPKGSQSSYNEQFF. CDR3 nucleotides: TGTGCCATCAGTCACCCAAAAGGGTCTCAGAGCTCCTACAATGAGCAGTTCTTC.

This clone was seen just once. The V call is TRBV9, the J call TRBJ2-3; D may be TRBD2 (5 bases). This CDR3 has 12 amino acids. Trimming left V 4 bases short and J 4 bases short, with 7 bases between. Germline CDR1 and CDR2: SGDLS and YYNGEE. DNA of the CDR3: TGTGCCAGCAGCAGGACTGCAGATACGCAGTATTTT. Translating gives CASSRTADTQYF.